This T cell receptor (beta chain) was sequenced for a study of cytomegalovirus exposure and HLA in healthy donors. The wider study: The 130 or so validation repertoires were reported in a later analysis to have been generated on the same platform as the roughly 670 first-cohort repertoires.

Losses at the gene ends were 4 bases for V and 4 bases for J; bases not matched to a gene: 7. CDR1 and CDR2 (germline): SGDLS, YYNGEE. The CDR3 totals 14 residues. This clone has more than one count but fewer than ten. The data were produced by immunoSEQ multiplex PCR, yet TCRdb's version contains in-frame clones alone and is incomplete. The sample lists 210,000 or so clones, around 88% seen once, with around 3% in the top ten. Specimen: PBMCs. This chain connects TRBV9 to TRBJ2-7; 8 bases agree with TRBD1. This clonotype was obtained from a woman aged 18-29 years in good health and CMV-seronegative. The CDR3 spells CASSPGQGEYEQYF. The CDR3 DNA sequence: TGTGCCAGCAGCCCAGGACAGGGAGAGTACGAGCAGTACTTC.